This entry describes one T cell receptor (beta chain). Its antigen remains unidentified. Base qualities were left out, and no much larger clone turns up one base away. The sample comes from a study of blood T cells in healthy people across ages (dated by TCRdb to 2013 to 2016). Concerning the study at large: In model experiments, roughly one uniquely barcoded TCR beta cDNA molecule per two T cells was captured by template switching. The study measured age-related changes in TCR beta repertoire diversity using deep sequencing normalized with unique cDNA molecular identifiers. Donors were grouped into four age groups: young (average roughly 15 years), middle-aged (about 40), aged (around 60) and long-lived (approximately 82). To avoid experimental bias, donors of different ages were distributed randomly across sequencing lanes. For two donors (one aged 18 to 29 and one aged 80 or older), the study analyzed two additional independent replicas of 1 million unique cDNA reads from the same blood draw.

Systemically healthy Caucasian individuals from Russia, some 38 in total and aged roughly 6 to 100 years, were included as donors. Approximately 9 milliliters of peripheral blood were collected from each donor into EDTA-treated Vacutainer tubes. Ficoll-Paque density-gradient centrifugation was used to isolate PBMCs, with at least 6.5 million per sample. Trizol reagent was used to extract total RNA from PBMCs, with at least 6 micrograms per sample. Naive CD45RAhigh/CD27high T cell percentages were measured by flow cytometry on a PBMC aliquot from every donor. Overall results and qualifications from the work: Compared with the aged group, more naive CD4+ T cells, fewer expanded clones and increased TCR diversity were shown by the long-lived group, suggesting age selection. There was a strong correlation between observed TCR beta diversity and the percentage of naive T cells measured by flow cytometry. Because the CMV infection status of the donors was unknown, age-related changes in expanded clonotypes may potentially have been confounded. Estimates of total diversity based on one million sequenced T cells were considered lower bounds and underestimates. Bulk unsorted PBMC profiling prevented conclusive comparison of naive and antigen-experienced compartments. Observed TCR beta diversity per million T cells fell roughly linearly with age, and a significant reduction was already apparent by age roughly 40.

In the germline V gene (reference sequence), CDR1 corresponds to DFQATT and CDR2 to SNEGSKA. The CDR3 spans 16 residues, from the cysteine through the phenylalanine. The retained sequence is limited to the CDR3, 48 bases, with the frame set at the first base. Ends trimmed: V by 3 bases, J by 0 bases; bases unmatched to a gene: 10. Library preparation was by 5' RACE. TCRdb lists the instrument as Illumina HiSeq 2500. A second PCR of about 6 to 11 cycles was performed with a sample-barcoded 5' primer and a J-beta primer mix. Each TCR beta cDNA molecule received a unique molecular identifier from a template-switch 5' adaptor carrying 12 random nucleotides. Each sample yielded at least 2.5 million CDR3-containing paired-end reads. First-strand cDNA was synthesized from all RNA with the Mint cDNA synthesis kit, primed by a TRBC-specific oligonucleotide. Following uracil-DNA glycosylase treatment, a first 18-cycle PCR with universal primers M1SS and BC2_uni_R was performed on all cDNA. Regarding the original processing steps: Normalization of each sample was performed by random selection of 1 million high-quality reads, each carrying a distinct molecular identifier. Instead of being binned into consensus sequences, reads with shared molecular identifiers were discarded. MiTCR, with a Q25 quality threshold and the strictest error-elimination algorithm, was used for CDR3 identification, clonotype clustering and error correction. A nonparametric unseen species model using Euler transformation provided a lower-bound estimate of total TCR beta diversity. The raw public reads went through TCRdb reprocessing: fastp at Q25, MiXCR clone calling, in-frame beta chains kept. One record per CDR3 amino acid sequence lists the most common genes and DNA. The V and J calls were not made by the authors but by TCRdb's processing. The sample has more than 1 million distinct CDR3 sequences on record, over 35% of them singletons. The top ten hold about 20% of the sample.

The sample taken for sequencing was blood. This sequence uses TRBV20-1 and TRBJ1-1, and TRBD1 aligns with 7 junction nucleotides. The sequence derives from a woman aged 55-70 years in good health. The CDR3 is CSARPPGQTLNTEAFF. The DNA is TGCAGTGCTAGGCCTCCGGGACAGACCCTGAACACTGAAGCTTTCTTT.